This T cell receptor beta chain was observed in a study of cytomegalovirus exposure and HLA in healthy donors. Study-wide background: As released early, the data held some 80 million unique TCRs from HLA-typed donors. Study-wide results and caveats: A later analysis showed TCR association rates differing by HLA locus, peaking at DRB1 and lowest at HLA-C. Being indistinguishable, some V segments were excluded, TRBV6-2 and TRBV6-3 among them.

PCR primers comprised 60 Vbeta and 13 Jbeta primers. The table came from immunoSEQ multiplex PCR; TCRdb's copy has only in-frame clones and leaves some out. Recorded here are 140,000 to 150,000 clones; the top ten clones represent around 1.6%. Of note for this clone: The antigen is unknown.

With V trimmed by 0 bases and J by 5 bases, 4 bases remained unmatched. Germline CDR1 reads LGHNA; CDR2 reads YNFKEQ. This CDR3 contains 15 residues. The genes are TRBV4-2 and TRBJ2-3; TRBD2 agrees at 8 bases. The sequenced sample consisted of PBMCs. The TCR sequence derives from a woman between 45 and 60 years old in good health and CMV-seronegative. CDR3 in amino acids: CASSQEGLEKDTQYF. In DNA, the CDR3 is TGTGCCAGCAGCCAAGAGGGACTAGAAAAAGATACGCAGTATTTT.